This TCR beta chain was captured in a study of identical twins. TCRdb re-analysed the 5' RACE reads in MiXCR, keeping a single row per CDR3 protein. The table shows fewer than 900,000 distinct CDR3 sequences, with around 21% occurring only once. This clonotype occurred a few times. These same data were also listed under a study on T cells expressing NK-cell markers. That study reports: Just one sequenced donor of eight was HCMV-seronegative, while seven were seropositive. In several experiments, sorting was restricted to alpha-beta TCR T cells by an anti-gamma-delta TCR antibody.

This TCR derives from a woman between 18 and 29 years old in good health. Sequenced: PBMCs.

The CDR3 DNA is TGTGCCACCAGCAGAGGGGTATCGGGAGGTTTGGGAGAAAAACTGTTTTTT. Translating it yields CATSRGVSGGLGEKLFF. V is TRBV15 and J is TRBJ1-4; D remains ambiguous. This CDR3 contains 17 residues. Trimming left V 1 base short and J 8 bases short, with 20 bases between. Germline CDR1 LNHNV, CDR2 YYDKDF (reference sequence).